Each of the 20 T cell receptor beta chains below was sequenced from the same sample in a study of OX40 agonist ivuxolimab in advanced cancers. Assay: immunoSEQ multiplex PCR; the TCRdb copy retains only in-frame clones and omits some. The table has 50,000 to 60,000 clones, approximately 86% seen once. The sequencing here drew on CD4+ or CD8+ T cells sorted from blood, taken in a trial of the OX40 agonist ivuxolimab. The receptor source for this set is an adult with an advanced solid tumor such as melanoma, head and neck, liver or kidney cancer.

The CDR3 is CATSRDRDSYNEQFF. Written as DNA, the CDR3 is TGTGCCACCAGCAGAGACAGAGACTCCTACAATGAGCAGTTCTTC. The chain couples TRBV15 to TRBJ2-1; D uncertain. Germline CDR1 is LNHNV and CDR2 is YYDKDF (reference sequence). V gave up 0 bases and J gave up 0 bases, with 6 bases separating them. The CDR3 has 15 residues.

The gene calls are TRBV4-1 and TRBJ2-3, with D perhaps matching TRBD2 (6 bases). Trimming shortened V by 0 bases and J by 2 bases, and 9 bases separated the two germline ends. The CDR3 covers 15 residues. Germline V gives CDR1 MGHRA, CDR2 YSYEKL. CDR3 nucleotide sequence: TGCGCCAGCAGCCAAGAGGACTACCACACAGATACGCAGTATTTT. Protein: CASSQEDYHTDTQYF.

The V and J genes are TRBV11-2 and TRBJ2-7; 7 bases are shared with TRBD2. The J segment lost 2 bases and the V segment lost 1 base, leaving 8 bases of the junction unmatched. In germline, CDR1 is SGHAT, CDR2 FQNNGV. The CDR3 is 16 residues long. Written as DNA, the CDR3 is TGTGCCAGCAGCTTAGGTACTACCGGACTAGCCTACGAGCAGTACTTC. Protein sequence: CASSLGTTGLAYEQYF.

This chain connects TRBV6-1 to TRBJ2-7; D assignment may be TRBD1 or TRBD2 (5 bases each). Germline-derived CDR1 and CDR2 are MNHNS and SASEGT. Trimming shortened V by 2 bases and J by 4 bases, and 18 bases separated the two germline ends. The CDR3 sequence is 16 residues long. CDR3 residues: CASSERGDLEWYEQYF. The CDR3 region has the DNA TGTGCCAGCAGTGAACGAGGGGATCTTGAATGGTACGAGCAGTACTTC.

The chain links TRBV7-9 to TRBJ1-4; the D is unclear. CDR3 length: 16 amino acids. CDR1 and CDR2 from the germline V gene are SEHNR and FQNEAQ (reference sequence). V was pared by 5 bases and J by 0 bases, with 13 bases between. CDR3 coding DNA: TGTGCCAGCAGCAATACCTGGATCTCAACTAATGAAAAACTGTTTTTT. This encodes CASSNTWISTNEKLFF. Filled out from reference TRBV7-9 and TRBJ1-4, the complete variable domain reads DTGVSQNPRHKITKRGQNVTFRCDPISEHNRLYWYRQTLGQGPEFLTYFQNEAQLEKSRLLSDRFSAERPKGSFSTLEIQRTEQGDSAMYLCASSNTWISTNEKLFFGSGTQLSVL.

This chain uses TRBV28 with TRBJ2-7; 10 nucleotides agree with TRBD2. V lost 3 bases to trimming and J lost 2 bases; unmatched junction nucleotides: 4. The CDR3 sequence is 15 residues long. Germline values: CDR1 MDHEN, CDR2 SYDVKM. The chain's CDR3 is CASSFSGRPPYEQYF. CDR3 coding DNA: TGTGCCAGCAGTTTTAGCGGGAGGCCACCCTACGAGCAGTACTTC. Full variable domain (rest looked up from reference TRBV28 and TRBJ2-7): DVKVTQSSRYLVKRTGEKVFLECVQDMDHENMFWYRQDPGLGLRLIYFSYDVKMKEKGDIPEGYSVSREKKERFSLILESASTNQTSMYLCASSFSGRPPYEQYFGPGTRLTVT.

The V gene is TRBV19, the J gene TRBJ2-1; TRBD1 is a possible D gene (6 bases). The V and J ends lost 5 bases and 2 bases respectively, with 16 bases between them. The germline V gene has CDR1 LNHDA and CDR2 SQIVND (reference sequence). The length of the CDR3 is 16 residues. CDR3 region: CASSRRDTNPYNEQFF. The CDR3 DNA is TGTGCCAGTAGTCGAAGGGACACGAATCCCTACAATGAGCAGTTCTTC.

The CDR3 region is CASLGGGGMNTEAFF. In nucleotides, the CDR3 is TGCGCCAGCCTAGGAGGGGGAGGGATGAACACTGAAGCTTTCTTT. The chain combines TRBV10-2 with TRBJ1-1, with a weak D call TRBD1 (6 bases). Germline assignment: CDR1 WSHSY and CDR2 SAAADI. The CDR3 is 15 residues long. The germline V and J ends were trimmed by 8 bases and 0 bases, with 16 bases remaining between them.

This sequence joins TRBV19 and TRBJ1-3; D unresolved. Germline V gene data show CDR1 as LNHDA and CDR2 as SQIVND (reference sequence). Trimming shortened V by 9 bases and J by 1 base, and 16 bases separated the two germline ends. The CDR3 is made up of 15 amino acids. CDR3 region: CASKPSLQSGNTIYF. The CDR3 DNA sequence: TGTGCCAGCAAACCCTCTTTGCAATCTGGAAACACCATATATTTT.

V gene TRBV5-1 combines with J gene TRBJ2-5; maybe TRBD2 (6 bases). The CDR3 covers 18 residues. V was trimmed by 4 bases and J by 2 bases, leaving 24 bases between them. CDR1 and CDR2 from the germline V gene are SGHRS and YFSETQ. DNA for the CDR3: TGCGCCAGCAGCCAACCCCCTTCAGCGGGCGTACCACAAGAGACCCAGTACTTC. Its translation is CASSQPPSAGVPQETQYF.

The chain combines TRBV18 with TRBJ1-5; TRBD1 aligns across 10 bases. CDR1 and CDR2 (germline): KGHSH, LQKENI. This CDR3 has 15 residues. The ends lost 0 bases at V and 6 bases at J; junction bases unmatched: 2. The CDR3 coding sequence is TGTGCCAGCTCACCACCGACAGGGGGCGTTCAGCCCCAGCATTTT. The encoded protein is CASSPPTGGVQPQHF.

The chain employs TRBV6-6 and TRBJ2-4, with D hard to call. The germline CDR1 and CDR2 sequences are MNHNY and SVGAGI (reference sequence). Trimming took off 4 bases at V and 1 base at J, with 14 bases between the two ends. CDR3 size: 16 residues. CDR3 loop: CASSFGWGNAKNIQYF. CDR3 bases: TGTGCCAGCAGTTTTGGATGGGGAAACGCCAAAAACATTCAGTACTTC.

V gene TRBV28 combines with J gene TRBJ1-1; the match to TRBD1 covers 7 bases. Looked up from germline, CDR1 is MDHEN and CDR2 is SYDVKM. Trimming took 7 bases from V and 1 from J; bases not matched to a gene: 9. The CDR3 is 15 amino acids. This chain's CDR3 is CASTETGTANTEAFF. In DNA, the CDR3 is TGTGCCAGCACTGAGACAGGGACTGCGAACACTGAAGCTTTCTTT.

This clone was recorded only once. The chain carries TRBV18 and TRBJ2-7; D is unresolved. CDR1 is KGHSH and CDR2 is LQKENI in the germline V gene. V lost 2 bases, J lost 5 bases, and 13 bases lay in between. The CDR3 totals 14 residues. The CDR3: CASSPLGQSNEQYF. CDR3 sequence (DNA): TGTGCCAGCTCACCATTGGGTCAGAGTAACGAGCAGTACTTC.

V and J are TRBV19 and TRBJ2-1; the match to TRBD2 covers 13 bases. This CDR3 has 17 residues. CDR1 is LNHDA and CDR2 is SQIVND in the germline V gene (reference sequence). The V gene end was trimmed by 3 bases and the J gene end by 8 bases; junction bases not matched to a gene: 10. The CDR3 coding sequence is TGTGCCAGTAGTATGACACTAGCGGGAGGGCCGAAATATGAGCAGTTCTTC. It specifies CASSMTLAGGPKYEQFF. The full variable domain, its missing parts supplied by reference TRBV19 and TRBJ2-1, is DGGITQSPKYLFRKEGQNVTLSCEQNLNHDAMYWYRQDPGQGLRLIYYSQIVNDFQKGDIAEGYSVSREKKESFPLTVTSAQKNPTAFYLCASSMTLAGGPKYEQFFGPGTRLTVL.

Only a few counts were recorded for this clone. The chain joins TRBV27 to TRBJ1-1; TRBD1 aligns across 12 bases. Trimming took 4 bases from V and 0 from J; bases not matched to a gene: 9. The CDR3 consists of 18 residues. Germline V lookup: CDR1 MNHEY, CDR2 SMNVEV (reference sequence). The CDR3 is CASSWGQGAGALNTEAFF. The CDR3 DNA is TGTGCCAGCAGTTGGGGACAGGGGGCCGGGGCCCTGAACACTGAAGCTTTCTTT.

The chain is built from TRBV19 and TRBJ2-1; 7 bases are shared with TRBD2. The germline V gene encodes CDR1 LNHDA and CDR2 SQIVND (reference sequence). CDR3 length: 16 amino acids. J gave up 7 bases and V 0 bases, and 9 bases lay outside the gene matches. DNA of the CDR3: TGTGCCAGTAGTATAGAGGGAAGCGGGAAACAGAATGAGCAGTTCTTC. This codes for CASSIEGSGKQNEQFF.

The rearrangement joins TRBV28 to TRBJ2-1, with 10 bases aligning to TRBD1. Germline CDR1 MDHEN, CDR2 SYDVKM. Trimming took 6 bases from V and 8 from J; bases not matched to a gene: 10. CDR3 length equals 15 residues. The CDR3 sequence: CASRTPGTGAHEQFF. CDR3 nucleotide sequence: TGTGCCAGCAGAACCCCCGGGACAGGGGCCCATGAGCAGTTCTTC. The entire variable domain, with the rest obtained from reference TRBV28 and TRBJ2-1, is as follows: DVKVTQSSRYLVKRTGEKVFLECVQDMDHENMFWYRQDPGLGLRLIYFSYDVKMKEKGDIPEGYSVSREKKERFSLILESASTNQTSMYLCASRTPGTGAHEQFFGPGTRLTVL.

In its sample, this clone was seen once. V and J are TRBV29-1 and TRBJ2-1; D remains unclear. V was trimmed by 1 base and J by 11 bases, leaving 6 bases between them. The CDR3 length is 10 residues. CDR1 SQVTM and CDR2 ANQGSEA come from the germline V gene. CDR3: CSVEGSKQFF. The DNA for the CDR3 is TGCAGCGTTGAAGGGAGCAAGCAGTTCTTC.

The chain employs TRBV5-1 and TRBJ2-3; 12 bases match TRBD2. The junction had 3 bases not matched to a gene; V was cut back by 2 bases and J by 2 bases. The CDR3 length is 16 residues. Germline CDR1 and CDR2: SGHRS and YFSETQ. The CDR3 coding sequence is TGCGCCAGCAGCTTTGGGACTAGCGGGCCCACAGATACGCAGTATTTT. Translating gives CASSFGTSGPTDTQYF.